The T cell receptor beta chain under discussion was sequenced for a study of blood T cell repertoires in COVID-19. Authors' data handling: Estimation of nucleated cell counts was performed using reference gene primer amplification. The data were produced by immunoSEQ multiplex PCR, yet TCRdb's version contains in-frame clones alone and is incomplete. That table is the source of V, J and clone size, and D and trimming were worked out from the DNA. The sample includes 85,000 to 130,000 clones, over 70% of them seen just once. This sequence was found in a man aged 50-60 years with acute or convalescent COVID-19. Sequencing input: peripheral blood.

The CDR3 loop is CASSSTPGGSVAEAFF. DNA of the CDR3: TGTGCCAGCAGCTCCACACCCGGGGGGTCGGTTGCTGAAGCTTTCTTT. V is TRBV7-8 and J is TRBJ1-1; D may be TRBD1 (5 bases). CDR3 length equals 16 residues. Trimming took 4 bases from V and 6 from J, leaving 21 bases between them. Germline lookup yields CDR1 SGHVS and CDR2 FQNEAQ.